The 24 T cell receptor beta chains below were found in one sample sequenced in a study of CD8+ T cells in alopecia areata. As to treatment: oral pan-JAK inhibitor, 5-10 mg twice daily. Once RNA had been extracted, it was reverse transcribed into cDNA to act as the sequencing template. Using immunoSEQ multiplex PCR, the repertoire was profiled, and TCRdb retains in-frame clones only, with some absent. Seen here are 170,000 or so clones, 53% observed once, and the top ten hold 11%. The source was CD8+ T cells sorted from blood, collected at week 24, from a patient treated with tofacitinib. The source is a human donor with alopecia areata.

The V call is TRBV30, the J call TRBJ1-1; tentative D call: TRBD1 (5 bases). The germline V gene has CDR1 GTSNPN and CDR2 SVGIG (reference sequence). The CDR3 runs 13 residues. Trimming took 4 bases from V and 1 from J, leaving 10 bases between them. The CDR3 DNA reads as TGTGCCTGGACCATAGGGGCGAACACTGAAGCTTTCTTT. Amino acid sequence: CAWTIGANTEAFF.

The chain links TRBV27 to TRBJ1-5, with no clear D. CDR3 length equals 13 residues. Per germline, CDR1 MNHEY and CDR2 SMNVEV (reference sequence). The V end lost 0 bases, the J end lost 4 bases, and 4 bases lay between the germline ends. The CDR3 DNA sequence: TGTGCCAGCAGTTTATCGACAAATCAGCCCCAGCATTTT. Translating it yields CASSLSTNQPQHF.

The chain combines TRBV30 with TRBJ2-3; D might be TRBD1 (7 bases). Trimming stripped 4 bases from V and 3 bases from J, with 14 bases between. CDR3 length equals 14 residues. Per germline, CDR1 GTSNPN and CDR2 SVGIG (reference sequence). The CDR3 spells CAWNWQGGTDTQYF. CDR3 DNA sequence: TGTGCCTGGAATTGGCAGGGGGGAACAGATACGCAGTATTTT.

This chain connects TRBV4-3 to TRBJ1-5; no clear D gene. V lost 4 bases, J lost 3 bases, and 7 bases lay in between. CDR3 length equals 13 residues. CDR1 and CDR2 from the germline V gene are LGHNA and YSLEER. DNA of the CDR3: TGCGCCAGCAGCCCATCCATCAATCAGCCCCAGCATTTT. Translation gives CASSPSINQPQHF.

The chain carries TRBV13 and TRBJ2-1, with 9 bases lining up with TRBD2. Per the germline V gene, CDR1 is PRHDT and CDR2 is FYEKMQ (reference sequence). CDR3 size: 15 residues. The junction had 12 bases not matched to a gene; V was cut back by 6 bases and J by 9 bases. The CDR3 nucleotides read TGTGCCAGCAGTGCCGGTGGCGGGGGGGCAGTTGAGCAGTTCTTC. Its translation is CASSAGGGGAVEQFF.

The chain has TRBV2 and TRBJ2-1; D possibly uses TRBD1 or TRBD2 (6 bases each). Trimming took off 7 bases at V and 7 bases at J, with 8 bases between the two ends. Germline values: CDR1 SNHLY, CDR2 FYNNEI. The CDR3 length is 11 residues. The CDR3 is CASKGGNEQFF. The CDR3 region has the DNA TGTGCCAGCAAGGGGGGTAATGAGCAGTTCTTC. The entire variable domain, with the rest obtained from reference TRBV2 and TRBJ2-1, is as follows: EPEVTQTPSHQVTQMGQEVILRCVPISNHLYFYWYRQILGQKVEFLVSFYNNEISEKSEIFDDQFSVERPDGSNFTLKIRSTKLEDSAMYFCASKGGNEQFFGPGTRLTVL.

Turning to this clone: Additional DNA sequences in this sample encode the identical CDR3. The rearrangement links TRBV30 to TRBJ1-1; the match to TRBD1 covers 11 bases. This CDR3 is 14 amino acids long. CDR1 GTSNPN and CDR2 SVGIG come from the germline V gene (reference sequence). Trimming removed 2 bases from V and 5 bases from J; junction bases left unmatched: 4. Here the CDR3 DNA reads TGTGCCTGGAGTTGGACAGGGGGCAATACTGAAGCTTTCTTT. This gives the protein CAWSWTGGNTEAFF.

The V call is TRBV27, the J call TRBJ2-1, with 10 bases fitting TRBD2. The CDR3 is 15 residues long. CDR1 is MNHEY and CDR2 is SMNVEV in the germline V gene (reference sequence). Trimming took 3 bases from V and 6 from J; bases not matched to a gene: 5. The CDR3 DNA follows: TGTGCCAGCAGTTTTCCCCAGCGGGGGGGCAATGAGCAGTTCTTC. As protein: CASSFPQRGGNEQFF.

This chain connects TRBV30 to TRBJ1-1; no clear D gene. The CDR3 extends over 14 amino acids. Trimming took 1 base from V and 4 from J, leaving 13 bases between them. Germline CDR1 GTSNPN, CDR2 SVGIG (reference sequence). In DNA, the CDR3 is TGTGCCTGGAGTGGGAGGGTGGGAGGCACTGAAGCTTTCTTT. Amino acids: CAWSGRVGGTEAFF. The whole variable domain, filled in from reference TRBV30 and TRBJ1-1, reads SQTIHQWPATLVQPVGSPLSLECTVEGTSNPNLYWYRQAAGRGLQLLFYSVGIGQISSEVPQNLSASRPQDRQFILSSKKLLLSDSGFYLCAWSGRVGGTEAFFGQGTRLTVV.

This chain connects TRBV19 to TRBJ2-1, with 7 bases lining up with TRBD2. Germline CDR1 and CDR2: LNHDA and SQIVND (reference sequence). The CDR3 totals 19 residues. After removal of 5 bases from V and 1 base from J, the junction contained 17 bases not matched to a gene. The CDR3 nucleotides read TGTGCCAGTAGTTTGGCGGGGGAACCATACACTCCTTCCTACAATGAGCAGTTCTTC. It encodes CASSLAGEPYTPSYNEQFF.

This clone has more than one count but fewer than ten. The chain combines TRBV12-5 with TRBJ1-2; D is undetermined. V was cut by 6 bases and J by 2 bases, with 19 bases left in between. The CDR3 extends over 16 amino acids. Germline V gene data show CDR1 as LGHNT and CDR2 as FRNRAP. The chain's CDR3 is CASGPNLGDPNYGYTF. CDR3 coding DNA: TGTGCTAGTGGCCCCAATCTCGGGGATCCCAACTATGGCTACACCTTC.

With regard to this clone: The sample holds other DNA sequences that translate to the same CDR3. The CDR3, as DNA: TGTGCCAGCAGTTATTATAGCAATCAGCCCCAGCATTTT. Translation: CASSYYSNQPQHF. This chain uses TRBV6-6 with TRBJ1-5; no firm D call. The V gene's germline CDR1 is MNHNY and CDR2 SVGAGI (reference sequence). V was cut by 3 bases and J by 0 bases, with 3 bases left in between. CDR3 size: 13 residues.

This clone was picked up a small number of times. The CDR3 DNA sequence: TGTGCCTGGAGGAGCGCTCACAATGAGCAGTTCTTC. Protein: CAWRSAHNEQFF. The genes are TRBV30 and TRBJ2-1; D ambiguous. Germline assignment: CDR1 GTSNPN and CDR2 SVGIG (reference sequence). The CDR3 is 12 residues long. Deletions cut 3 bases from V and 5 bases from J, with 8 bases between.

There are a few counts of this clone. This chain links TRBV30 with TRBJ1-2; D is possibly TRBD1 (5 bases). The CDR3 is made up of 15 amino acids. V lost 0 bases and J lost 3, with 14 bases in between. Germline V gene data show CDR1 as GTSNPN and CDR2 as SVGIG (reference sequence). CDR3 coding DNA: TGTGCCTGGAGTGTAGTTGCCAGGGAATACTATGGCTACACCTTC. It specifies CAWSVVAREYYGYTF.

The CDR3 DNA is TGTGCCAGCAGCTTAGGGATTGAAAGGGTTGACATTCAGTACTTC. It encodes CASSLGIERVDIQYF. The rearrangement joins TRBV7-2 to TRBJ2-4, with no clear D. Germline values: CDR1 SGHTA, CDR2 FQGNSA. Trimming took off 1 base at V and 8 bases at J, with 15 bases between the two ends. The CDR3 is 15 amino acids. The full variable domain, with the rest looked up from reference TRBV7-2 and TRBJ2-4, is GAGVSQSPSNKVTEKGKDVELRCDPISGHTALYWYRQSLGQGLEFLIYFQGNSAPDKSGLPSDRFSAERTGGSVSTLTIQRTQQEDSAVYLCASSLGIERVDIQYFGAGTRLSVL.

This chain connects TRBV27 to TRBJ1-2; perhaps TRBD1 as D (5 bases). Trimming stripped 6 bases from V and 0 bases from J, with 11 bases between. The CDR3 totals 14 residues. CDR1 is MNHEY, CDR2 SMNVEV, per germline (reference sequence). The CDR3 here is CASRTTGSNYGYTF. The CDR3 coding sequence is TGTGCCAGCAGAACCACAGGCTCTAACTATGGCTACACCTTC.

This chain connects TRBV10-2 to TRBJ2-3, with D possibly matching TRBD2 (6 bases). The length of the CDR3 is 16 residues. CDR1 WSHSY and CDR2 SAAADI come from the germline V gene. V was pared by 3 bases and J by 0 bases, with 13 bases between. CDR3 sequence (DNA): TGCGCCAGCAGTGAAGGACTACGCCCTAGCACAGATACGCAGTATTTT. Its translation is CASSEGLRPSTDTQYF.

The rearrangement uses TRBV5-6 and TRBJ1-1; D ambiguous. Trimming left V 0 bases short and J 0 bases short, with 9 bases between. The CDR3 extends over 15 amino acids. Germline V gene sequence: CDR1 SGHDT, CDR2 YYEEEE. CDR3 nucleotide sequence: TGTGCCAGCAGCTTGGCCCCCGCCATGAACACTGAAGCTTTCTTT. Protein product: CASSLAPAMNTEAFF.

The chain combines TRBV11-2 with TRBJ1-6, with D perhaps TRBD1 (6 bases). This CDR3 region has 16 residues. Germline values: CDR1 SGHAT, CDR2 FQNNGV. Trimming removed 0 bases at V and 7 bases at J, with 13 bases between. The CDR3 protein is CASSLESRQGNSPLHF. In DNA form, the CDR3 reads TGTGCCAGCAGCTTAGAGTCTCGGCAGGGGAATTCACCCCTCCACTTT.

This clone has a handful of counts. V is TRBV4-3 and J is TRBJ1-1; possibly TRBD1 for D (5 bases). The V gene lost 4 bases and the J gene lost 5 bases, with 14 bases spanning the gap. This CDR3 has 14 amino acids. In germline, CDR1 is LGHNA, CDR2 YSLEER. CDR3 residues: CASSPSRGDTEAFF. The CDR3 DNA reads as TGCGCCAGCAGCCCCTCGAGAGGGGATACTGAAGCTTTCTTT.

The chain uses TRBV29-1 and TRBJ1-1; 9 bases are shared with TRBD1. This CDR3 has 13 residues. Germline V lookup: CDR1 SQVTM, CDR2 ANQGSEA. J lost 1 base, V lost 5 bases, and 2 bases had no gene match. The CDR3: CSVSQGANTEAFF. CDR3 sequence (DNA): TGCAGCGTTTCACAGGGGGCGAACACTGAAGCTTTCTTT.

This clone was observed a few times. V is TRBV25-1 and J is TRBJ2-7; TRBD2 is a possible D gene (6 bases). The CDR3 runs to 12 residues. Germline assignment: CDR1 MGHDK and CDR2 SYGVNS. Trimming took off 6 bases at V and 4 bases at J, with 10 bases between the two ends. CDR3 residues: CASSGGGYEQYF. For the CDR3, the DNA is TGTGCCAGCAGCGGGGGTGGGTACGAGCAGTACTTC.

V usage is TRBV25-1 and J usage is TRBJ1-2; D gene unclear. CDR3 length: 14 amino acids. Trimming removed 5 bases at V and 4 bases at J, with 14 bases between. Germline values: CDR1 MGHDK, CDR2 SYGVNS. The CDR3 reads CASSPRGGRYGYTF. In DNA, the CDR3 is TGTGCCAGCAGTCCCCGAGGAGGGCGCTATGGCTACACCTTC.

This clone was seen just once. The chain carries TRBV5-6 and TRBJ2-7; 9 nucleotides line up with TRBD2. With V trimmed by 2 bases and J by 9 bases, 9 bases remained unmatched. Germline CDR1 is SGHDT and CDR2 is YYEEEE. The CDR3 spans 14 residues. CDR3 loop: CASSFGTSSPGQYF. Written as DNA, the CDR3 is TGTGCCAGCAGCTTCGGGACTAGCAGTCCAGGGCAGTACTTC.